One sample yielded the 25 T cell receptor beta chains listed below, sequenced in a study of glioma-infiltrating T cells after dendritic cell vaccination. Profiled with immunoSEQ multiplex PCR; TCRdb holds only in-frame clones, not every one. The sample yields 85,000 to 95,000 clones, 80% to 90% seen once. Material: blood, obtained before dendritic cell vaccination. All receptors derive from a human donor with glioblastoma.

In this sample, this clone turned up once. The J gene is TRBJ2-4, the V gene TRBV5-6, with D hard to call. CDR3 size: 15 residues. In germline, CDR1 is SGHDT, CDR2 YYEEEE. V lost 4 bases and J 0 bases, leaving 11 bases between the germline ends. The CDR3 is CASSLSSLAKNIQYF. In nucleotides, the CDR3 is TGTGCCAGCAGCCTCAGTTCGTTAGCCAAAAACATTCAGTACTTC.

This clone has just a few counts. The chain recombines TRBV5-4 with TRBJ2-7, with D possibly being TRBD1 (7 bases). The CDR3 has 15 amino acids. V was trimmed by 5 bases and J by 1 base, leaving 16 bases between them. Looked up from germline, CDR1 is SGHNT and CDR2 is YYREEE (reference sequence). In DNA, the CDR3 is TGTGCCAGCAGAAAGGGGGGACAGTTATCCTACGAGCAGTACTTC. Translation: CASRKGGQLSYEQYF.

This clone was seen only once. The CDR3 spells CASSPTGGTANTEAFF. CDR3 DNA: TGTGCCAGCAGCCCGACAGGTGGGACGGCGAACACTGAAGCTTTCTTT. J is TRBJ1-1 and V is TRBV7-3, with D maybe TRBD1 (6 bases). Germline assignment: CDR1 SGHTA and CDR2 FQGTGA. The length of the CDR3 is 16 residues. V shed 5 bases and J shed 1 base, with 17 bases lying between them.

The V gene is TRBV5-3, the J gene TRBJ1-1; maybe TRBD1 (6 bases). TRBV5-3 falls under the ORF class, with uncertain function. Trimming cost V 0 bases and J 2 bases, with 20 bases left between them. The CDR3 contains 18 residues. The CDR3 loop reads CARSLARGERDTNTEAFF. For the CDR3, the DNA is TGTGCCAGAAGCTTGGCCCGGGGGGAGAGGGACACCAACACTGAAGCTTTCTTT.

The gene calls are TRBV5-1 and TRBJ1-1, with 7 positions matching TRBD1. Trimming cost V 7 bases and J 1 base; bases outside gene matches: 7. The length of the CDR3 is 14 residues. Germline V gene data show CDR1 as SGHRS and CDR2 as YFSETQ. The CDR3, as DNA: TGCGCCAGCGGTGGAGACAGGGAGAACACTGAAGCTTTCTTT. It codes for CASGGDRENTEAFF.

The chain recombines TRBV13 with TRBJ1-2; 9 bases are shared with TRBD1. With V trimmed by 5 bases and J by 5 bases, 9 bases remained unmatched. Germline CDR1 is PRHDT and CDR2 is FYEKMQ (reference sequence). The CDR3 is 15 residues long. Here the CDR3 reads CASSTWGQGFYGYTF. CDR3 nucleotides: TGTGCCAGCAGCACATGGGGACAGGGTTTTTATGGCTACACCTTC.

Comments on this clone: Other DNA sequences in this sample translate to the same CDR3. This chain uses TRBV7-9 with TRBJ1-5; the D gene is possibly TRBD1 (6 bases). Trimming took off 1 base at V and 4 bases at J, with 8 bases between the two ends. This CDR3 spans 14 amino acids. CDR1 and CDR2 (germline): SEHNR, FQNEAQ (reference sequence). The CDR3 spells CASSLGQGNQPQHF. The CDR3 DNA reads TGTGCCAGCAGCTTAGGGCAGGGGAATCAGCCCCAGCATTTT. Using reference TRBV7-9 and TRBJ1-5 for the parts outside the CDR3, the full variable domain is DTGVSQNPRHKITKRGQNVTFRCDPISEHNRLYWYRQTLGQGPEFLTYFQNEAQLEKSRLLSDRFSAERPKGSFSTLEIQRTEQGDSAMYLCASSLGQGNQPQHFGDGTRLSIL.

The V call is TRBV5-1, the J call TRBJ2-7; a weak D match, TRBD2 (6 bases). V gave up 4 bases and J gave up 2 bases, with 19 bases separating them. This CDR3 comprises 16 residues. Germline V gene lookup returns CDR1 SGHRS and CDR2 YFSETQ. CDR3 bases: TGCGCCAGCAGCCAGACTGGAGGGGCCTGGCCCTACGAGCAGTACTTC. It encodes CASSQTGGAWPYEQYF.

The gene calls are TRBV27 and TRBJ1-2; D is perhaps TRBD1 (5 bases). The germline V and J ends were trimmed by 2 bases and 2 bases, with 12 bases remaining between them. This CDR3 comprises 15 residues. Germline CDR1 reads MNHEY; CDR2 reads SMNVEV (reference sequence). In nucleotides, the CDR3 is TGTGCCAGCAGTTTAGTGGGGGGTGGAAACTATGGCTACACCTTC. It specifies CASSLVGGGNYGYTF.

This clone was found once. V is TRBV7-9 and J is TRBJ1-2; 9 bases map to TRBD1. The CDR3 length is 13 residues. Unmatched junction bases numbered 2, after V lost 1 base and J lost 8 bases. Per the germline V gene, CDR1 is SEHNR and CDR2 is FQNEAQ (reference sequence). The CDR3 nucleotides read TGTGCCAGCAGCTTAGGGACAGGGGTCGGCTACACCTTC. Amino acids: CASSLGTGVGYTF.

The chain recombines TRBV7-9 with TRBJ2-7; 7 positions match TRBD1. The CDR3 is made up of 13 amino acids. Trimming cost V 5 bases and J 3 bases; bases outside gene matches: 4. Germline lookup yields CDR1 SEHNR and CDR2 FQNEAQ (reference sequence). The CDR3 DNA sequence: TGTGCCAGCAGCCCGGGACAGCTCTACGAGCAGTACTTC. It translates to CASSPGQLYEQYF.

J is TRBJ1-1 and V is TRBV5-4, with 7 bases that match TRBD1. Germline V gives CDR1 SGHNT, CDR2 YYREEE (reference sequence). The CDR3 consists of 14 residues. The V segment lost 7 bases and the J segment 4 bases; nucleotides outside the gene matches: 10. This chain's CDR3 is CASCPEGAGTEAFF. The CDR3 DNA is TGTGCCAGCTGTCCAGAGGGGGCTGGCACTGAAGCTTTCTTT.

V and J are TRBV5-6 and TRBJ2-1; maybe TRBD1 (6 bases). The V and J ends lost 0 bases and 3 bases respectively, with 10 bases between them. Germline loops: CDR1 SGHDT, CDR2 YYEEEE. The CDR3 has 15 residues. The CDR3 nucleotides are TGTGCCAGCAGCTTGGAGCAGGGGAACTACAATGAGCAGTTCTTC. As protein: CASSLEQGNYNEQFF.

The chain recombines TRBV7-2 with TRBJ1-3; TRBD1 is a possible D gene (6 bases). Trimming took 5 bases from V and 0 from J, leaving 8 bases between them. Germline lookup yields CDR1 SGHTA and CDR2 FQGNSA. The CDR3 contains 14 residues. DNA for the CDR3: TGTGCCAGCAGCCCGGACAGCTCTGGAAACACCATATATTTT. Its translation is CASSPDSSGNTIYF.

This clone appeared a few times. The V gene is TRBV18, the J gene TRBJ2-7, with D perhaps matching TRBD2 (5 bases). CDR3 length: 14 amino acids. Germline values: CDR1 KGHSH, CDR2 LQKENI. Trimming took 2 bases from V and 6 from J, leaving 14 bases between them. The CDR3 DNA sequence: TGTGCCAGCTCACCAGAGACACTAGTCCCCGAGCAGTACTTC. Protein product: CASSPETLVPEQYF.

J is TRBJ2-2 and V is TRBV7-8; D is unresolved. The CDR3 has 13 residues. Trimming removed 0 bases at V and 4 bases at J, with 3 bases between. Germline CDR1 and CDR2: SGHVS and FQNEAQ. The CDR3 loop is CASSLAATGELFF. The CDR3 DNA reads as TGTGCCAGCAGCTTAGCGGCCACCGGGGAGCTGTTTTTT. The full variable domain, its missing parts supplied by reference TRBV7-8 and TRBJ2-2, is GAGVSQSPRYKVAKRGQDVALRCDPISGHVSLFWYQQALGQGPEFLTYFQNEAQLDKSGLPSDRFFAERPEGSVSTLKIQRTQQEDSAVYLCASSLAATGELFFGEGSRLTVL.

CDR3 region: CASSQGRNYGYTF. CDR3 DNA sequence: TGTGCCAGCAGCCAAGGCAGGAACTATGGCTACACCTTC. The genes are TRBV14 and TRBJ1-2, with D uncertain. The CDR3 is 13 residues long. Trimming removed 1 base at V and 2 bases at J, with 5 bases between. Germline V gives CDR1 SGHDN, CDR2 FVKESK.

This clone has only a few counts. The gene calls are TRBV14 and TRBJ2-2; a weak D match, TRBD2 (7 bases). CDR3 size: 15 residues. Germline CDR1 reads SGHDN; CDR2 reads FVKESK. V was clipped by 4 bases and J by 1 base, with 10 bases between them. CDR3: CASSRGGVNTGELFF. CDR3 bases: TGTGCCAGCAGCCGCGGGGGCGTGAACACCGGGGAGCTGTTTTTT.

The chain employs TRBV6-5 and TRBJ2-7, with a weak D call TRBD2 (6 bases). CDR1 is MNHEY and CDR2 is SVGAGI in the germline V gene. V lost 5 bases and J 2 bases, leaving 13 bases between the germline ends. The CDR3 sequence is 14 residues long. The CDR3: CASSETSGAYEQYF. The CDR3 nucleotides are TGTGCCAGCAGTGAGACTAGTGGGGCCTACGAGCAGTACTTC.

This clone showed up just a few times. The CDR3 spells CASSRAGLRDSPLHF. The CDR3, as DNA: TGTGCCAGCAGCAGGGCGGGCCTCCGGGATTCACCCCTCCACTTT. The chain carries TRBV5-4 and TRBJ1-6; D remains ambiguous. From germline, CDR1 is SGHNT and CDR2 YYREEE (reference sequence). CDR3 length equals 15 residues. With 4 bases removed from V and 8 bases from J, the gap between germline ends came to 16 bases.

This clone was observed a handful of times. This chain connects TRBV27 to TRBJ2-7, with D maybe TRBD1 (6 bases). Deletions cut 8 bases from V and 1 base from J, with 18 bases between. Germline assignment: CDR1 MNHEY and CDR2 SMNVEV (reference sequence). The CDR3 totals 15 residues. Written as DNA, the CDR3 is TGTGCCAGCCGAATCTACAGGGCAGGGTCCTACGAGCAGTACTTC. Protein: CASRIYRAGSYEQYF.

The rearrangement links TRBV7-3 to TRBJ2-2, with TRBD2 matching over 7 bases. CDR3 size: 14 residues. Germline CDR1 reads SGHTA; CDR2 reads FQGTGA. Unmatched junction bases numbered 3, after V lost 2 bases and J lost 6 bases. DNA of the CDR3: TGTGCCAGCAGCTTAGGGCTAGCGGCCGGGGAGCTGTTTTTT. Amino acids: CASSLGLAAGELFF.

The chain has TRBV5-1 and TRBJ2-5; D is possibly TRBD1 (6 bases). V lost 4 bases, J lost 6 bases, and 16 bases lay in between. In germline, CDR1 is SGHRS, CDR2 YFSETQ. This CDR3 contains 14 residues. The CDR3 coding sequence is TGCGCCAGCAGCCCCCTCAGGGGCGTGCAGACCCAGTACTTC. Its translation: CASSPLRGVQTQYF.

This chain uses TRBV14 with TRBJ2-1; 13 positions match TRBD2. CDR1 and CDR2 from the germline V gene are SGHDN and FVKESK. V lost 5 bases and J lost 9; bases outside the gene matches: 7. The CDR3 consists of 15 residues. The CDR3 is CASSTAGLAGVEQFF. The CDR3, as DNA: TGTGCCAGCAGCACCGCTGGACTAGCGGGAGTTGAGCAGTTCTTC. The whole variable domain, remainder taken from reference TRBV14 and TRBJ2-1, is EAGVTQFPSHSVIEKGQTVTLRCDPISGHDNLYWYRRVMGKEIKFLLHFVKESKQDESGMPNNRFLAERTGGTYSTLKVQPAELEDSGVYFCASSTAGLAGVEQFFGPGTRLTVL.

This clone was recorded once. The rearrangement joins TRBV7-3 to TRBJ2-5; TRBD2 is a possible D gene (5 bases). The germline V and J ends were trimmed by 1 base and 3 bases, with 9 bases remaining between them. This CDR3 has 14 amino acids. CDR1 and CDR2 from the germline V gene are SGHTA and FQGTGA. CDR3 nucleotide sequence: TGTGCCAGCAGCTTAAATCCAGCGGAAGAGACCCAGTACTTC. Amino acid sequence: CASSLNPAEETQYF.